One and the same sample provided the 14 T cell receptor beta chains below, sequenced in a study of T cell repertoires in cytomegalovirus infection. TCRdb independently ran MiXCR on the reads; one entry per CDR3 protein. The sample lists roughly 730,000 distinct CDR3 sequences; approximately 33% were seen once. These receptors' antigens are unknown. The sequencing used cultured PBMCs, collected from culture after CMV antigen stimulation. The receptors shown here come from a human donor in good health (CMV status not recorded). Some clones in this sample may be carry-over from other donors' samples.

The chain carries TRBV12-3 or TRBV12-4 and TRBJ1-3; D remains unclear. V lost 7 bases and J 0 bases, leaving 19 bases between the germline ends. The CDR3 is 17 residues long. CDR3 sequence reads: CASTPRKSTISGNTIYF. As DNA, the CDR3 is TGTGCCAGCACTCCCAGAAAGAGCACAATCTCTGGAAACACCATATATTTT.

DNA of the CDR3: TGTGCCAGCAGAACGGGACTAGCGACCGGGGAGCTGTTTTTT. It is translated as CASRTGLATGELFF. The chain couples TRBV2 to TRBJ2-2; TRBD2 matches 10 bases. Losses at the gene ends were 6 bases for V and 5 bases for J; bases not matched to a gene: 3. CDR3 length: 14 amino acids. Germline assignment: CDR1 SNHLY and CDR2 FYNNEI.

This clonotype was observed a handful of times. The genes are TRBV6-5 and TRBJ2-1; D may correspond to TRBD1 or TRBD2 (5 bases each). Germline V gene sequence: CDR1 MNHEY, CDR2 SVGAGI. There are 14 residues in the CDR3. Deletions cut 7 bases from V and 2 bases from J, with 12 bases between. The CDR3 sequence is CASTQGAPYNEQFF. For the CDR3, the DNA is TGTGCCAGCACCCAGGGAGCCCCCTACAATGAGCAGTTCTTC.

This clonotype was seen just once. The CDR3 region has the DNA TGTGCCAGCAGCGAATCTTTCGGGTCTCCCTACGAGCAGTACTTC. Encoded protein: CASSESFGSPYEQYF. This chain connects TRBV2 to TRBJ2-7; D is unclear. The V gene's germline CDR1 is SNHLY and CDR2 FYNNEI. V was cut by 6 bases and J by 2 bases, with 17 bases left in between. The CDR3 spans 15 residues.

In the case of this clonotype: A read error is likely, as this CDR3 ends without the conserved phenylalanine or tryptophan. This chain links TRBV7-8 with TRBJ2-7; weak D call: TRBD2 (6 bases). Germline CDR1 SGHVS, CDR2 FQNEAQ. This CDR3 region has 16 residues. Trimming left V 2 bases short and J 0 bases short, with 14 bases between. The CDR3 here is CASSLSGTSPSYEQYS. The DNA for the CDR3 is TGTGCCAGCAGCTTATCGGGGACTTCACCCTCCTACGAGCAGTACTCC.

In its sample, this clonotype was seen a few times. The V and J genes are TRBV10-2 and TRBJ1-1; unclear D gene. Germline CDR1 WSHSY, CDR2 SAAADI. V lost 4 bases and J 1 base, leaving 10 bases between the germline ends. The CDR3 length is 14 residues. This CDR3 reads CASSGRRENTEAFF. The CDR3 DNA sequence: TGCGCCAGCAGTGGCAGGAGGGAGAACACTGAAGCTTTCTTT.

The gene calls are TRBV19 and TRBJ2-3, with a possible D match to TRBD1 (5 bases). Trimming stripped 5 bases from V and 3 bases from J, with 15 bases between. Germline assignment: CDR1 LNHDA and CDR2 SQIVND (reference sequence). The CDR3 has 15 amino acids. CDR3 loop: CASSWAGHGTDTQYF. The CDR3 DNA sequence: TGTGCCAGTAGTTGGGCAGGACATGGGACAGATACGCAGTATTTT.

A few counts support this clonotype. The genes are TRBV12-3 or TRBV12-4 and TRBJ1-2; possible D gene TRBD1, 5 bases. The V end was cut by 6 bases, the J end by 3 bases, with 17 bases between. The CDR3 runs to 15 residues. The CDR3 reads CASSLGRGWDYGYTF. The CDR3 DNA is TGTGCCAGCAGCCTGGGTCGGGGGTGGGACTATGGCTACACCTTC.

V usage is TRBV15 and J usage is TRBJ2-7; D unresolved. Germline V gene sequence: CDR1 LNHNV, CDR2 YYDKDF (reference sequence). The CDR3 length is 12 residues. V lost 1 base to trimming and J lost 6 bases, with 7 bases between them. The CDR3 DNA follows: TGTGCCACCAGCAGAGGATGGGGCGAGCAGTACTTC. This sequence encodes CATSRGWGEQYF.

The chain uses TRBV6-2 or TRBV6-3 and TRBJ2-1, with 12 bases aligning to TRBD2. Unmatched junction bases numbered 4, after V lost 8 bases and J lost 8 bases. Looked up from germline, CDR1 is MNHEY and CDR2 is SVGEGT. The CDR3 has 13 residues. Here the CDR3 DNA reads TGTGCCAGCCGACTAGCGGGAGTACATGAGCAGTTCTTC. It translates to CASRLAGVHEQFF.

V usage is TRBV7-4 and J usage is TRBJ2-5; D ambiguous. The CDR3 is made up of 14 amino acids. Looked up from germline, CDR1 is SGHVT and CDR2 is SQSDAQ. V dropped 5 bases and J dropped 2 bases, with 12 bases sitting between them. The CDR3 DNA follows: TGTGCCAGCAGCCCCCACACGGTGCAAGAGACCCAGTACTTC. Its translation is CASSPHTVQETQYF.

This clonotype was picked up a small number of times. This chain connects TRBV5-5 to TRBJ1-5; no definite D call. Trimming took off 0 bases at V and 3 bases at J, with 19 bases between the two ends. This CDR3 contains 18 residues. CDR1 and CDR2 from the germline V gene are SGHKS and YYEKEE (reference sequence). This CDR3 is CASSLVPSRSDNNQPQHF. CDR3 bases: TGTGCCAGCAGCTTGGTTCCCTCAAGGTCGGATAACAATCAGCCCCAGCATTTT.

This clonotype came up a few times. This chain uses TRBV11-3 with TRBJ1-2; possibly TRBD1 for D (5 bases). CDR1 and CDR2 from the germline V gene are SGHNT and YENEEA. There are 13 residues in the CDR3. V lost 5 bases to trimming and J lost 8 bases, with 15 bases between them. The CDR3 DNA follows: TGTGCCAGCAGCGGAAACGGGGGTCGCGGCTACACCTTC. This encodes CASSGNGGRGYTF.

This sequence joins TRBV5-4 and TRBJ1-1; 8 positions match TRBD1. V shed 4 bases and J 5 bases; nucleotides not matched to a gene: 7. CDR1 and CDR2 from the germline V gene are SGHNT and YYREEE (reference sequence). The CDR3 extends over 14 amino acids. The chain's CDR3 is CASSGTQGGTEAFF. The DNA of the CDR3 is TGTGCCAGCAGCGGCACACAGGGGGGTACTGAAGCTTTCTTT.